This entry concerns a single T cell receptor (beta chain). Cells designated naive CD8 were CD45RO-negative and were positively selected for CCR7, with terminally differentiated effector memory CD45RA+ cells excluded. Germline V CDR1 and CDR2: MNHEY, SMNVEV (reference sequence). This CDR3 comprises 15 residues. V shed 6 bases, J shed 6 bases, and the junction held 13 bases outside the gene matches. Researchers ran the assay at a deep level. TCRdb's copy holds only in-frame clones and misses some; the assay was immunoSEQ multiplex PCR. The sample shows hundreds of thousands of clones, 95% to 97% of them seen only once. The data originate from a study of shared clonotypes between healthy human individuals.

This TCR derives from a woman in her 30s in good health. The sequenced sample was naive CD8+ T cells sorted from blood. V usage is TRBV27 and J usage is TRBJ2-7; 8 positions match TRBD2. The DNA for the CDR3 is TGTGCCAGCAGCAGTCGGGGACTAGGTGCCCCCGAGCAGTACTTC. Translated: CASSSRGLGAPEQYF.